Listed below are T cell receptor beta chains from one sample, sequenced in a study of post-analysis software for immune sequencing data. TCRdb used MiXCR to reprocess the PCR reads, holding one entry per CDR3 protein. The table records about 170,000 distinct CDR3 sequences, around 30% of them present only once. Sequenced input: blood. The receptors come from a girl under 18 with multiple sclerosis. CDR3s include the opening cysteine and the closing phenylalanine or tryptophan. A D gene is named only where the DNA matches it firmly. Clone size appears in some rows only: once, few, many, or a class for an expanded clone.

V	size	J	D	CDR3	DNA
TRBV4-1	many	TRBJ2-1	TRBD2	CASSQDWEASGYNEQFF	TGCGCCAGTAGCCAAGATTGGGAGGCTAGCGGGTACAATGAGCAGTTCTTC
TRBV12-3/TRBV12-4	-	TRBJ2-7	TRBD2	CASSSSGALYEQYF	TGTGCCAGCAGTTCCAGCGGGGCCCTCTACGAGCAGTACTTC
TRBV20-1	many	TRBJ2-7	TRBD2	CSASGLAGDRYEQYF	TGCAGTGCCTCGGGACTAGCGGGAGATCGGTACGAGCAGTACTTC
TRBV20-1	-	TRBJ2-5	TRBD2	CSAREDLSGNEQYF	TGCAGTGCTAGAGAGGACCTTAGCGGGAATGAGCAGTACTTC
TRBV14	few	TRBJ2-7	-	CASAGGARNEQYF	TGTGCCAGCGCAGGGGGGGCGCGCAACGAGCAGTACTTC
TRBV25-1	few	TRBJ2-7	-	CAGGYRDSYEQYF	TGTGCCGGAGGCTACCGAGATTCCTACGAGCAGTACTTC
TRBV11-2	many	TRBJ2-5	TRBD2	CASSLLAGAETQYF	TGTGCCAGCAGTTTACTAGCGGGAGCGGAGACCCAGTACTTC
TRBV28	many	TRBJ2-4	-	CASSTGTQGLAKNIQYF	TGTGCCAGCAGCACCGGGACGCAGGGGCTAGCCAAAAACATTCAGTACTTC
TRBV18	few	TRBJ1-1	-	CASSPVGGLNTEAFF	TGTGCCAGCTCACCCGTGGGGGGTTTGAACACTGAAGCTTTCTTT
TRBV5-1	few	TRBJ2-1	TRBD2	CASSLQGSSRREFCGEQFF	TGCGCCAGCAGCTTGCAGGGATCGTCGAGGCGGGAGTTCTGCGGAGAGCAGTTCTTC
TRBV6-5	-	TRBJ1-2	-	CASSYNPSGGYTF	TGTGCCAGCAGTTACAACCCATCAGGGGGCTACACCTTC
TRBV29-1	-	TRBJ1-1	-	CSVEEIGGRSTEAFF	TGCAGCGTTGAAGAAATCGGGGGCAGGAGCACTGAAGCTTTCTTT
TRBV4-1	-	TRBJ2-2	-	CASSHRNTGELFF	TGCGCCAGCAGCCACAGGAACACCGGGGAGCTGTTTTTT
TRBV6-2/TRBV6-3	-	TRBJ1-2	-	CASSPGPQFYGYTF	TGTGCCAGCAGTCCAGGACCGCAGTTCTATGGCTACACCTTC
TRBV6-5	-	TRBJ2-3	-	CASRRPGSSGAQYF	TGTGCCAGCAGGAGACCCGGGTCTAGTGGGGCGCAGTATTTT
TRBV6-6	many	TRBJ2-5	-	CASSYTQGFGETQYF	TGTGCCAGCAGTTATACGCAGGGGTTTGGTGAGACCCAGTACTTC
TRBV6-5	once	TRBJ2-5	TRBD2	CAGSYSSGSVTVELQETQYF	TGTGCCGGCAGTTACTCTAGCGGGAGCGTAACGGTGGAGCTACAAGAGACCCAGTACTTC
TRBV27	-	TRBJ2-1	TRBD2	CASSMLAGVNEQFF	TGTGCCAGCAGTATGCTAGCGGGAGTAAATGAGCAGTTCTTC
TRBV4-1	few	TRBJ2-3	TRBD2	CASSQEDAGGEDTQYF	TGCGCCAGCAGCCAAGAGGACGCGGGGGGCGAGGATACGCAGTATTTT
TRBV20-1	few	TRBJ2-3	-	CSARDFNRIAAQYF	TGCAGTGCTAGAGATTTCAACCGCATAGCGGCGCAGTATTTT
TRBV5-1	many	TRBJ2-7	TRBD2	CASSELAGGSYEQYF	TGCGCCAGCAGCGAATTAGCGGGAGGCTCCTACGAGCAGTACTTC
TRBV20-1	few	TRBJ2-2	TRBD1	CSAPNRGPYTGELFF	TGCAGTGCCCCAAACAGGGGTCCCTACACCGGGGAGCTGTTTTTT
TRBV24-1	many	TRBJ1-5	-	CATSDWTVNQPQHF	TGTGCCACCAGTGATTGGACCGTTAATCAGCCCCAGCATTTT
TRBV11-2	few	TRBJ2-3	TRBD2	CASSSPSSGRASGDPIRTDTQYF	TGTGCCAGCAGCTCACCCTCTAGCGGGAGGGCCTCGGGTGACCCGATCCGCACAGATACGCAGTATTTT
TRBV29-1	many	TRBJ2-2	TRBD1	CSVRGQADSTGELFF	TGCAGCGTCCGCGGACAGGCCGATTCTACCGGGGAGCTGTTTTTT
TRBV20-1	-	TRBJ2-7	TRBD2	CSAGARSGSLYEQYF	TGCAGTGCTGGCGCACGTAGCGGGAGTCTGTACGAGCAGTACTTC
TRBV5-5	few	TRBJ2-7	-	CASSFTAWTEHEQYF	TGTGCCAGCAGCTTTACTGCCTGGACAGAACACGAGCAGTACTTC
TRBV30	-	TRBJ1-2	-	CAWVQFYGYTF	TGTGCCTGGGTTCAGTTCTATGGCTACACCTTC
TRBV20-1	-	TRBJ2-2	TRBD1	CSADRGHGGERFF	TGCAGTGCAGACAGGGGGCATGGCGGGGAGCGGTTTTTT
TRBV27	-	TRBJ2-7	TRBD1	CASSPDRVGPYEQYF	TGTGCCAGCAGTCCCGACAGGGTGGGGCCCTACGAGCAGTACTTC
TRBV29-1	-	TRBJ2-1	-	CSVAASSNEQFF	TGCAGCGTTGCGGCTAGCAGCAATGAGCAGTTCTTC
TRBV7-9	-	TRBJ2-1	TRBD2	CASSPISGRPDNEQFF	TGTGCCAGCAGCCCCATTAGCGGGAGGCCCGACAATGAGCAGTTCTTC
TRBV6-5	many	TRBJ2-7	TRBD1	CASSYSLQGATDEQYF	TGTGCCAGCAGTTACTCGTTACAGGGGGCGACGGACGAGCAGTACTTC
TRBV20-1	-	TRBJ2-7	TRBD2	CSARTSFSYEQYF	TGCAGTGCCCGGACTAGCTTCTCCTACGAGCAGTACTTC
TRBV28	many	TRBJ1-2	-	CASSFSSGDYGYTF	TGTGCCAGCAGTTTCTCTTCCGGAGACTATGGCTACACCTTC
TRBV7-9	-	TRBJ2-1	-	CASSPRDGLSYNEQFF	TGTGCCAGCAGCCCCCGGGACGGACTCTCCTACAATGAGCAGTTCTTC
TRBV10-3	few	TRBJ1-5	TRBD1	CAISTGTGRLSNQPQHF	TGTGCCATCAGTACCGGGACAGGACGACTTAGCAATCAGCCCCAGCATTTT
TRBV12-3/TRBV12-4	-	TRBJ1-1	-	CASSFGSGGNTEAFF	TGTGCCAGCAGTTTCGGCTCTGGGGGAAACACTGAAGCTTTCTTT
TRBV11-2	few	TRBJ2-7	-	CASSPIQYEQYF	TGTGCCAGCAGCCCCATACAGTACGAGCAGTACTTC
TRBV5-1	many	TRBJ1-2	-	CASSTETGGPVYGYTF	TGCGCCAGCAGCACGGAGACAGGTGGGCCTGTCTATGGCTACACCTTC
TRBV20-1	many	TRBJ2-3	TRBD1	CSAVRTGASTDTQYF	TGCAGTGCTGTTAGGACAGGGGCTTCCACAGATACGCAGTATTTT
TRBV12-3/TRBV12-4	-	TRBJ2-7	-	CASSFSSQQYF	TGTGCCAGCAGTTTCTCGAGCCAGCAGTACTTC
TRBV5-1	few	TRBJ1-1	TRBD1	CASSLGQDNTEAFF	TGCGCCAGCAGCCTGGGACAGGACAACACTGAAGCTTTCTTT
TRBV11-2	-	TRBJ2-2	-	CASSPPGRDTGELFF	TGTGCCAGCAGCCCCCCGGGGCGGGACACCGGGGAGCTGTTTTTT
TRBV10-3	many	TRBJ1-2	-	CAILGNGYTF	TGTGCCATCTTGGGGAATGGCTACACCTTC
TRBV6-5	-	TRBJ1-1	-	CASSYLSGVTEAFF	TGTGCCAGCAGTTACCTATCAGGGGTCACTGAAGCTTTCTTT
TRBV28	-	TRBJ2-5	TRBD1	CASSHRDRDQETQYF	TGTGCCAGCAGTCACCGGGACAGGGACCAAGAGACCCAGTACTTC
TRBV29-1	-	TRBJ1-2	-	CSVAGGRDYGYTF	TGCAGCGTTGCGGGGGGGCGCGACTATGGCTACACCTTC